A single sample gave rise to the 26 T cell receptor beta chains below, sequenced in a study of cytomegalovirus exposure and HLA in healthy donors. The PCR was carried out with 60 Vbeta primers and 13 Jbeta primers. Using immunoSEQ multiplex PCR, the repertoire was profiled, and TCRdb retains in-frame clones only, with some absent. The table records 200,000 to 250,000 clones, approximately 87% of them present only once. Input material: PBMCs. These receptors originate from a human donor in good health.

The rearrangement joins TRBV6-5 to TRBJ2-7; tentative D call: TRBD1 (5 bases). This CDR3 region has 14 residues. Trimming stripped 0 bases from V and 6 bases from J, with 12 bases between. The germline V gene encodes CDR1 MNHEY and CDR2 SVGAGI. The CDR3 bases are TGTGCCAGCAGTTACTCTTGGCAGGGCACCGAGCAGTACTTC. It encodes CASSYSWQGTEQYF.

V is TRBV18 and J is TRBJ1-1, with no clear D. CDR1 and CDR2 (germline): KGHSH, LQKENI. Trimming cost V 3 bases and J 0 bases, with 11 bases left between them. This CDR3 is 15 amino acids long. This CDR3 reads CASSPSHQVNTEAFF. CDR3 sequence (DNA): TGTGCCAGCTCACCGAGCCACCAAGTGAACACTGAAGCTTTCTTT. Variable domain in full (rest from reference TRBV18 and TRBJ1-1): NAGVMQNPRHLVRRRGQEARLRCSPMKGHSHVYWYRQLPEEGLKFMVYLQKENIIDESGMPKERFSAEFPKEGPSILRIQQVVRGDSAAYFCASSPSHQVNTEAFFGQGTRLTVV.

V gene TRBV4-2 combines with J gene TRBJ2-3; 7 bases align to TRBD1. With 6 bases clipped from V and 4 bases from J, the junction kept 10 bases outside the gene matches. This CDR3 comprises 15 residues. Germline-derived CDR1 and CDR2 are LGHNA and YNFKEQ. CDR3 DNA: TGTGCCAGCAGACACAGGGGTGAGGGAGCAGATACGCAGTATTTT. Amino acids: CASRHRGEGADTQYF.

CDR3 residues: CASSPRGGAGGPDTQYF. The CDR3 bases are TGTGCCAGCTCACCGAGAGGGGGTGCGGGAGGGCCAGATACGCAGTATTTT. The J gene is TRBJ2-3, the V gene TRBV18; TRBD2 agrees at 9 bases. Per the germline V gene, CDR1 is KGHSH and CDR2 is LQKENI. The junction had 11 bases not matched to a gene; V was cut back by 3 bases and J by 4 bases. This CDR3 is 17 amino acids long.

The chain combines TRBV18 with TRBJ2-7; TRBD2 agrees at 11 bases. Trimming at V came to 3 bases and at J to 3 bases, leaving 4 bases not matched to a gene. Germline V gene sequence: CDR1 KGHSH, CDR2 LQKENI. There are 15 residues in the CDR3. This CDR3 reads CASSPGTSGYYEQYF. CDR3 coding DNA: TGTGCCAGCTCACCCGGGACTAGCGGATACTACGAGCAGTACTTC.

The chain carries TRBV18 and TRBJ2-1; D may be TRBD2 (6 bases). Deletions cut 3 bases from V and 7 bases from J, with 22 bases between. Germline V gene lookup returns CDR1 KGHSH and CDR2 LQKENI. CDR3 length: 17 amino acids. CDR3 nucleotide sequence: TGTGCCAGCTCACCGCGACTAGGAGACTCAACCCAAAATGAGCAGTTCTTC. Translation: CASSPRLGDSTQNEQFF. Drawing the rest from reference TRBV18 and TRBJ2-1, the complete variable domain is NAGVMQNPRHLVRRRGQEARLRCSPMKGHSHVYWYRQLPEEGLKFMVYLQKENIIDESGMPKERFSAEFPKEGPSILRIQQVVRGDSAAYFCASSPRLGDSTQNEQFFGPGTRLTVL.

The genes are TRBV10-3 and TRBJ2-1; 13 bases line up with TRBD2. Looked up from germline, CDR1 is ENHRY and CDR2 is SYGVKD. CDR3 length: 15 residues. The V gene end was trimmed by 10 bases and the J gene end by 4 bases; junction bases not matched to a gene: 7. Here the CDR3 DNA reads TGTGCCACCGATACTAGCGGGAGGGGGTACAATGAGCAGTTCTTC. It is translated as CATDTSGRGYNEQFF.

As for this clone: The junction and the germline gene differ at one end; a read error may be behind it. The chain employs TRBV2 and TRBJ2-7, with a tentative D call TRBD1 (5 bases). The CDR3 is 14 amino acids. CDR1 and CDR2 from the germline V gene are SNHLY and FYNNEI. The CDR3 DNA follows: TGTGCCAGCAGTAGGTCGCAGGGTCTATACGATCAGTACTTC. It is translated as CASSRSQGLYDQYF.

This clone showed up just once. V usage is TRBV19 and J usage is TRBJ2-7; 10 nucleotides match TRBD1. Losses at the gene ends were 7 bases for V and 7 bases for J; bases not matched to a gene: 10. Germline V gives CDR1 LNHDA, CDR2 SQIVND (reference sequence). This CDR3 has 14 residues. The CDR3 DNA is TGTGCCAGTATGGGGGACAGGGGACGGAGGGAGCAGTACTTC. It is translated as CASMGDRGRREQYF.

The chain has TRBV28 and TRBJ2-4, with D possibly TRBD1 on 5 matching bases. The V gene's germline CDR1 is MDHEN and CDR2 SYDVKM. The V and J ends lost 6 bases and 7 bases respectively, with 13 bases between them. The CDR3 length is 13 residues. The CDR3 DNA is TGTGCCAGCAGCCCTCAGGGTAGGAACATTCAGTACTTC. Its translation: CASSPQGRNIQYF.

This clone was seen just once. This chain connects TRBV10-1 to TRBJ2-7, with 11 bases aligning to TRBD1. The CDR3 is 16 amino acids. The germline V gene encodes CDR1 WNHNN and CDR2 SYGVQD (reference sequence). Trimming at V came to 2 bases and at J to 2 bases, leaving 5 bases not matched to a gene. Here the CDR3 reads CASSEAGTGGPYEQYF. DNA of the CDR3: TGCGCCAGCAGTGAGGCCGGGACAGGGGGACCCTACGAGCAGTACTTC.

V usage is TRBV10-1 and J usage is TRBJ2-7; 10 nucleotides align to TRBD2. This CDR3 comprises 14 residues. Losses at the gene ends were 5 bases for V and 2 bases for J; bases not matched to a gene: 3. Germline loops: CDR1 WNHNN, CDR2 SYGVQD (reference sequence). This CDR3 reads CASSRTSGAYEQYF. CDR3 DNA sequence: TGCGCCAGCAGTCGGACTAGCGGAGCCTACGAGCAGTACTTC.

The V call is TRBV5-5, the J call TRBJ2-2; D is perhaps TRBD2 (5 bases). Trimming cost V 0 bases and J 7 bases, with 19 bases left between them. This CDR3 is 17 amino acids long. Germline V gives CDR1 SGHKS, CDR2 YYEKEE (reference sequence). CDR3 nucleotides: TGTGCCAGCAGCTTGGAACGGCGACTACCCCGGGGCGGGGAGCTGTTTTTT. Translated: CASSLERRLPRGGELFF.

The V gene is TRBV7-9, the J gene TRBJ1-2; the D is unclear. This CDR3 has 14 amino acids. V dropped 0 bases and J dropped 0 bases, with 5 bases sitting between them. Looked up from germline, CDR1 is SEHNR and CDR2 is FQNEAQ (reference sequence). CDR3 coding DNA: TGTGCCAGCAGCTTAGCGGCGGCTAACTATGGCTACACCTTC. Encoded protein: CASSLAAANYGYTF.

V is TRBV25-1 and J is TRBJ1-1; 10 bases are a match to TRBD1. Germline CDR1 MGHDK, CDR2 SYGVNS. The J segment lost 4 bases and the V segment lost 6 bases, leaving 11 bases of the junction unmatched. The CDR3 runs to 16 residues. The CDR3 DNA reads as TGTGCCAGCAGAGCGCCTCCGGGACAGGGGACCACTGAAGCTTTCTTT. It specifies CASRAPPGQGTTEAFF.

The chain uses TRBV5-1 and TRBJ1-1; D is possibly TRBD1 (5 bases). V lost 4 bases, J lost 5 bases, and 27 bases lay in between. The germline gives CDR1 SGHRS, CDR2 YFSETQ. The CDR3 length is 18 residues. CDR3 amino acids: CASSPYMPRGGAETEAFF. CDR3 bases: TGCGCCAGCAGCCCTTATATGCCCCGGGGAGGGGCAGAAACTGAAGCTTTCTTT.

This rearrangement joins TRBV15 to TRBJ2-7, with D possibly being TRBD1 (5 bases). CDR3 length equals 15 residues. V lost 0 bases, J lost 2 bases, and 11 bases lay in between. Germline V gene data show CDR1 as LNHNV and CDR2 as YYDKDF (reference sequence). The CDR3 region is CATSRDTGPAYEQYF. Here the CDR3 DNA reads TGTGCCACCAGCAGAGATACAGGCCCGGCCTACGAGCAGTACTTC.

Of note for this clone: The sample holds other DNA sequences that translate to the same CDR3. V is TRBV29-1 and J is TRBJ1-1; no firm D call. In germline, CDR1 is SQVTM, CDR2 ANQGSEA. The V and J ends lost 2 bases and 1 base respectively, with 8 bases between them. The CDR3 covers 13 residues. The CDR3 DNA sequence: TGCAGCGTTGAACTTCAGGAGAACACTGAAGCTTTCTTT. Its protein is CSVELQENTEAFF.

The rearrangement joins TRBV15 to TRBJ2-5, with TRBD2 as a possible D gene (5 bases). The CDR3 covers 14 residues. Germline CDR1 is LNHNV and CDR2 is YYDKDF (reference sequence). V was trimmed by 3 bases and J by 1 base, leaving 9 bases between them. The CDR3 nucleotides read TGTGCCACCAGCAGTCCTAGCAGCCAAGAGACCCAGTACTTC. Translation gives CATSSPSSQETQYF.

The V gene is TRBV5-1, the J gene TRBJ2-5; D uncertain. This CDR3 spans 17 amino acids. V lost 0 bases and J lost 1, with 16 bases in between. The V gene's germline CDR1 is SGHRS and CDR2 YFSETQ. DNA for the CDR3: TGCGCCAGCAGCTTGGAAGAGTCGCTCCGATTCCAAGAGACCCAGTACTTC. It yields the protein CASSLEESLRFQETQYF.

A single count supports this clone. The chain recombines TRBV13 with TRBJ2-7, with TRBD2 identical over 8 bases. The CDR3 runs to 14 residues. The J segment lost 7 bases and the V segment lost 0 bases, leaving 5 bases of the junction unmatched. Germline CDR1 reads PRHDT; CDR2 reads FYEKMQ (reference sequence). CDR3 nucleotide sequence: TGTGCCAGCAGCTTAGGGGTAGCGGGAAGGGAGCAGTACTTC. Protein sequence: CASSLGVAGREQYF.

The V call is TRBV5-1, the J call TRBJ2-5; 9 bases are a match to TRBD1. Germline V gene data show CDR1 as SGHRS and CDR2 as YFSETQ. This CDR3 comprises 14 residues. J gave up 5 bases and V 4 bases, and 6 bases lay outside the gene matches. CDR3 loop: CASSARTGAETQYF. The CDR3 DNA follows: TGCGCCAGCAGCGCGAGGACAGGGGCGGAGACCCAGTACTTC.

The chain has TRBV10-2 and TRBJ2-2, with D uncertain. Between the trimmed V and J ends, which lost 2 bases and 0 bases, there was a span of 7 bases. There are 15 residues in the CDR3. Germline V gives CDR1 WSHSY, CDR2 SAAADI. Here the CDR3 DNA reads TGCGCCAGCAGTGAGGCGATCTCGAACACCGGGGAGCTGTTTTTT. Amino acids: CASSEAISNTGELFF.

The CDR3 DNA reads TGTGCCAGCAGCTTGGACTCGACTAGCGGCTCCTACGAGCAGTACTTC. Protein: CASSLDSTSGSYEQYF. This sequence joins TRBV7-2 and TRBJ2-7, with 9 bases that match TRBD2. The CDR3 sequence is 16 residues long. CDR1 and CDR2 from the germline V gene are SGHTA and FQGNSA. The V gene end was trimmed by 3 bases and the J gene end by 0 bases; junction bases not matched to a gene: 6.

The chain uses TRBV5-1 and TRBJ1-3, with D perhaps matching TRBD1 (6 bases). Germline V gene lookup returns CDR1 SGHRS and CDR2 YFSETQ. The CDR3 extends over 15 amino acids. Trimming shortened V by 6 bases and J by 4 bases, and 17 bases separated the two germline ends. CDR3 loop: CASTLAAGDGNTIYF. Here the CDR3 DNA reads TGCGCCAGCACCCTGGCGGCAGGGGACGGAAACACCATATATTTT.

J is TRBJ1-2 and V is TRBV19, with D hard to call. Trimming cost V 5 bases and J 2 bases, with 12 bases left between them. Germline assignment: CDR1 LNHDA and CDR2 SQIVND (reference sequence). This CDR3 spans 14 amino acids. The CDR3 here is CASSRSTENYGYTF. In DNA form, the CDR3 reads TGTGCCAGTAGTCGTTCTACAGAGAACTATGGCTACACCTTC.